This entry is about one TCR beta chain. Antigen unknown. The entry originates in a study of T cell responses to AZD1222 COVID-19 vaccine. Study-level results: After the peak T cell response, and only then, were repertoires sampled. Spike regions recognized by vaccine-associated CD4 TCRs spanned the protein, led by 160-218 and 743-854. Among those given AZD1222, only five or six were seropositive at baseline. Among spike-specific TCRs, nearly half reportedly target unmutated variant regions.

The CDR3 is 15 amino acids. The V and J ends lost 2 bases and 3 bases, in that order; junction bases with no gene match: 2. CDR1 KGHSH and CDR2 LQKENI come from the germline V gene. Using immunoSEQ multiplex PCR, the repertoire was profiled, and TCRdb retains in-frame clones only, with some absent. The sample has about 79,000 clones, roughly nine tenths seen once. This sample comprised peripheral blood, obtained on day 0 of MenACWY control vaccination. J is TRBJ2-1 and V is TRBV18, with 9 positions matching TRBD1. The TCR was taken from an adult in good health. CDR3 coding DNA: TGTGCCAGCTCACCAGGGACAGGGATCTACAATGAGCAGTTCTTC. Translated: CASSPGTGIYNEQFF. The variable domain in full, with the rest retrieved from reference TRBV18 and TRBJ2-1, is NAGVMQNPRHLVRRRGQEARLRCSPMKGHSHVYWYRQLPEEGLKFMVYLQKENIIDESGMPKERFSAEFPKEGPSILRIQQVVRGDSAAYFCASSPGTGIYNEQFFGPGTRLTVL.